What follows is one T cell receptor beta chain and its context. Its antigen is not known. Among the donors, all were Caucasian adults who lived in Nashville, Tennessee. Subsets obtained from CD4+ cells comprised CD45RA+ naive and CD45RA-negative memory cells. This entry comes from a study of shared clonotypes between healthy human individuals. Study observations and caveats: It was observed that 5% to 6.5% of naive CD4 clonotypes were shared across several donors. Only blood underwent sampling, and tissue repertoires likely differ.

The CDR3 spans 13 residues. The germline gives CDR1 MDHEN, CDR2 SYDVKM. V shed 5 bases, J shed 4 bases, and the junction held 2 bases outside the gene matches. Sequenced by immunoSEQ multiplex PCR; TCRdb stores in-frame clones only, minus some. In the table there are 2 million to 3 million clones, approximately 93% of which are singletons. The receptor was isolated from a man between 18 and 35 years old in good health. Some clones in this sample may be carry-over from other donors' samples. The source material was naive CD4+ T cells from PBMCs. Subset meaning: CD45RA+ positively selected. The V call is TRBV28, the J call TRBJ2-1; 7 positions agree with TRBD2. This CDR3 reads CASSSGKYNEQFF. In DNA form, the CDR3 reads TGTGCCAGCAGTAGCGGGAAGTACAATGAGCAGTTCTTC.